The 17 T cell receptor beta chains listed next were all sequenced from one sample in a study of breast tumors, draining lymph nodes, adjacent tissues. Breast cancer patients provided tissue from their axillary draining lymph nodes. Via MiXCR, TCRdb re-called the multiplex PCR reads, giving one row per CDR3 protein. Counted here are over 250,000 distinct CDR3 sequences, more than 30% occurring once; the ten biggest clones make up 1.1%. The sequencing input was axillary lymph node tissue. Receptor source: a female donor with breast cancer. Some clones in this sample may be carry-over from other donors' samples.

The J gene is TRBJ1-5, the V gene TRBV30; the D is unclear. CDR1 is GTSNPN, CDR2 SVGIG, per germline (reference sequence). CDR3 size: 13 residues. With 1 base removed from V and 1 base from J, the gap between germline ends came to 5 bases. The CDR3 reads CAWSENSNQPQHF. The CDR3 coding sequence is TGTGCCTGGAGTGAGAACAGCAATCAGCCCCAGCATTTT.

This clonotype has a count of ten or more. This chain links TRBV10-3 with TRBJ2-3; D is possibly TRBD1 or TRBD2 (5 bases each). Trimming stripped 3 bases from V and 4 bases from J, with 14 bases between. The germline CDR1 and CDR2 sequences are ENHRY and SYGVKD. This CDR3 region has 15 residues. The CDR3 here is CAISDRGFRADTQYF. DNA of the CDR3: TGTGCCATCAGTGACCGGGGCTTCAGGGCAGATACGCAGTATTTT.

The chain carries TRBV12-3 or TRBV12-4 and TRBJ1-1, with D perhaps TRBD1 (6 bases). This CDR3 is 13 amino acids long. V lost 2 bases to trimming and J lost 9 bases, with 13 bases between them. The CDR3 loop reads CASSLLDRHQAFF. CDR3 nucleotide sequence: TGTGCCAGCAGTTTACTCGACAGGCACCAAGCTTTCTTT.

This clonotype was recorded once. CDR3 sequence reads: CSAGVGDPANYGYTF. CDR3 bases: TGCAGTGCGGGAGTAGGGGATCCAGCTAACTATGGCTACACCTTC. This chain links TRBV20-1 with TRBJ1-2, with D perhaps matching TRBD1 (5 bases). This CDR3 contains 15 residues. CDR1 is DFQATT and CDR2 is SNEGSKA in the germline V gene (reference sequence). Trimming took 6 bases from V and 0 from J, leaving 17 bases between them.

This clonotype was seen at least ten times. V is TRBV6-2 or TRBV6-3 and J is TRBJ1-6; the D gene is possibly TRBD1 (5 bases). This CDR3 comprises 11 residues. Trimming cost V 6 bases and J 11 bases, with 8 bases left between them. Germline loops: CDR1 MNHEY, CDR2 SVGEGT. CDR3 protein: CASRGPTPLHF. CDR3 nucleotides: TGTGCCAGCAGGGGGCCCACACCCCTCCACTTT.

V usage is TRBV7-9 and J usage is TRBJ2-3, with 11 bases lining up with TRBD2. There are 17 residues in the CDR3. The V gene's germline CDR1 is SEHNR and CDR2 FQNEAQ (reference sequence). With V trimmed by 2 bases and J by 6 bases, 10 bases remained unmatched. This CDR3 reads CASSLFSGRAPADTQYF. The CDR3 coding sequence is TGTGCCAGCAGCTTATTTAGCGGGAGGGCCCCAGCGGATACGCAGTATTTT.

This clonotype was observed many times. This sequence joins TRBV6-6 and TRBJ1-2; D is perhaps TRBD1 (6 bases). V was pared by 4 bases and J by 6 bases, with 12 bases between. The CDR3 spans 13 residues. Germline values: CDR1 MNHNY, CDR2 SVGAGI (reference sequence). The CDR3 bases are TGTGCCAGCAGTTGGGAACAGGGACATGGCTACACCTTC. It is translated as CASSWEQGHGYTF.

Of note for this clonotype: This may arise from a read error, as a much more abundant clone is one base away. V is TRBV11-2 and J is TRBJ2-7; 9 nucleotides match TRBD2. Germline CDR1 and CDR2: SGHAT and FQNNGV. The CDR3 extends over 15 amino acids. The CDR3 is CTSSLMAGGPYEQYF. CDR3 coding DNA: TGTACCAGCAGCTTAATGGCGGGAGGGCCCTACGAGCAGTACTTC.

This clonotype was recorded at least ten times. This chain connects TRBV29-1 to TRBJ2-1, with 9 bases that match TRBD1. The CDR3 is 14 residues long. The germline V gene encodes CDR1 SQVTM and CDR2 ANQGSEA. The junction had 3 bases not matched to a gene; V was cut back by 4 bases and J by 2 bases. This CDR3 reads CSVGGQGPYNEQFF. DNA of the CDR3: TGCAGCGTTGGGGGACAGGGCCCCTACAATGAGCAGTTCTTC.

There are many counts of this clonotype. The CDR3 DNA reads TGTGCCAGCAGCGTCCGGGACAACCGAAACATTCAGTACTTC. This gives the protein CASSVRDNRNIQYF. The chain carries TRBV7-9 and TRBJ2-4; tentatively, D is TRBD1 (6 bases). The CDR3 spans 14 residues. Germline V gene lookup returns CDR1 SEHNR and CDR2 FQNEAQ (reference sequence). V gave up 5 bases and J gave up 6 bases, with 14 bases separating them.

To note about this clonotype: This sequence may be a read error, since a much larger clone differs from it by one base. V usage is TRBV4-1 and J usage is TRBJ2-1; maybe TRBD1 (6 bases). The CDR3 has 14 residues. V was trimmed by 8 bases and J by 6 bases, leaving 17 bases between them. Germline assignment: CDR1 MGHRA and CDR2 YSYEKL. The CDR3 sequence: CASQLPDSCNEQFF. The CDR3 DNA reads TGCGCCAGCCAGTTGCCGGACAGTTGCAATGAGCAGTTCTTC.

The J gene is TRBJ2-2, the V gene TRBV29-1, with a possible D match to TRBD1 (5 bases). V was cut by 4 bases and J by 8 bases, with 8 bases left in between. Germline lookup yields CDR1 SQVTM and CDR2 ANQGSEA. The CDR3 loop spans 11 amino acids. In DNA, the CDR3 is TGCAGCGTTGCGCGGACAGGGGAGCTGTTTTTT. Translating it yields CSVARTGELFF.

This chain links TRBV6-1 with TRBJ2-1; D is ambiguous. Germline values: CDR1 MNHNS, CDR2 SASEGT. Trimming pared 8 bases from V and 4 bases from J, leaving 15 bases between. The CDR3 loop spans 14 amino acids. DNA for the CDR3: TGTGCCAGCTCACCTACAGCAACGTACAATGAGCAGTTCTTC. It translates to CASSPTATYNEQFF.

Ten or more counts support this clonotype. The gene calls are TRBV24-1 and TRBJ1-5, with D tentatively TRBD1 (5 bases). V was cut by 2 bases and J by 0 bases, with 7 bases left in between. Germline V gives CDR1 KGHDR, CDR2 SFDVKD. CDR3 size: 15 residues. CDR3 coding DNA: TGTGCCACCAGTGATTCAGGGCATAGCAATCAGCCCCAGCATTTT. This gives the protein CATSDSGHSNQPQHF.

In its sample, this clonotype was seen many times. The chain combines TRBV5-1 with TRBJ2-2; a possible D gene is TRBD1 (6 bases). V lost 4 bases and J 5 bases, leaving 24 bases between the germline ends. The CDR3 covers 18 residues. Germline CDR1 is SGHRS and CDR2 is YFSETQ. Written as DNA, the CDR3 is TGCGCCAGCAGCCCCATTCAGGGGATAACAGGGCGAACCGGGGAGCTGTTTTTT. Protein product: CASSPIQGITGRTGELFF.

CDR3 protein: CSLGFWAGSPSYQPQHF. The CDR3 DNA follows: TGCAGCTTAGGTTTTTGGGCAGGGTCCCCATCATATCAGCCCCAGCATTTT. The chain combines TRBV29-1 with TRBJ1-5; weak D call: TRBD1 (5 bases). The CDR3 loop spans 17 amino acids. Trimming removed 8 bases at V and 5 bases at J, with 28 bases between. Germline V CDR1 and CDR2: SQVTM, ANQGSEA.

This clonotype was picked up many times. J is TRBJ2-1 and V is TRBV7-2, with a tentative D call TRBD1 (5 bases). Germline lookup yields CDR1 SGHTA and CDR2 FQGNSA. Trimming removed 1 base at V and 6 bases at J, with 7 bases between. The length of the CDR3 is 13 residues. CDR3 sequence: CASSLGQGNEQFF. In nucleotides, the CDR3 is TGTGCCAGCAGCTTAGGGCAGGGCAATGAGCAGTTCTTC.